This T cell receptor beta chain appears in the sequencing data of a study of beta chain features in type 1 diabetes. Study at large: Over all samples combined, about 99,000,000 sorted cells were examined.

About this clone: Its matching antigen is unknown.

Expressed TCRB transcripts were sequenced because the isolated RNA had all been reverse transcribed beforehand. Some clones are missing from TCRdb's copy, which holds only in-frame ones; the method was immunoSEQ multiplex PCR. The sample yields some 200,000 clones, about 11% seen once. Notes on the study in general: People with Type 1 diabetes carried modestly yet significantly shorter TCRB CDR3s in all four CD4+ subsets.

The CDR3 consists of 15 residues. The V segment lost 5 bases and the J segment 4 bases; nucleotides outside the gene matches: 8. Germline loops: CDR1 LNHNV, CDR2 YYDKDF (reference sequence). Sequenced input: central memory CD4+ T cells from blood. The source is a man younger than 35 in good health. The rearrangement links TRBV15 to TRBJ2-1; 7 nucleotides line up with TRBD2. The chain's CDR3 is CATSARGSGYNEQFF. For the CDR3, the DNA is TGTGCCACCAGCGCCCGCGGGAGCGGATACAATGAGCAGTTCTTC.